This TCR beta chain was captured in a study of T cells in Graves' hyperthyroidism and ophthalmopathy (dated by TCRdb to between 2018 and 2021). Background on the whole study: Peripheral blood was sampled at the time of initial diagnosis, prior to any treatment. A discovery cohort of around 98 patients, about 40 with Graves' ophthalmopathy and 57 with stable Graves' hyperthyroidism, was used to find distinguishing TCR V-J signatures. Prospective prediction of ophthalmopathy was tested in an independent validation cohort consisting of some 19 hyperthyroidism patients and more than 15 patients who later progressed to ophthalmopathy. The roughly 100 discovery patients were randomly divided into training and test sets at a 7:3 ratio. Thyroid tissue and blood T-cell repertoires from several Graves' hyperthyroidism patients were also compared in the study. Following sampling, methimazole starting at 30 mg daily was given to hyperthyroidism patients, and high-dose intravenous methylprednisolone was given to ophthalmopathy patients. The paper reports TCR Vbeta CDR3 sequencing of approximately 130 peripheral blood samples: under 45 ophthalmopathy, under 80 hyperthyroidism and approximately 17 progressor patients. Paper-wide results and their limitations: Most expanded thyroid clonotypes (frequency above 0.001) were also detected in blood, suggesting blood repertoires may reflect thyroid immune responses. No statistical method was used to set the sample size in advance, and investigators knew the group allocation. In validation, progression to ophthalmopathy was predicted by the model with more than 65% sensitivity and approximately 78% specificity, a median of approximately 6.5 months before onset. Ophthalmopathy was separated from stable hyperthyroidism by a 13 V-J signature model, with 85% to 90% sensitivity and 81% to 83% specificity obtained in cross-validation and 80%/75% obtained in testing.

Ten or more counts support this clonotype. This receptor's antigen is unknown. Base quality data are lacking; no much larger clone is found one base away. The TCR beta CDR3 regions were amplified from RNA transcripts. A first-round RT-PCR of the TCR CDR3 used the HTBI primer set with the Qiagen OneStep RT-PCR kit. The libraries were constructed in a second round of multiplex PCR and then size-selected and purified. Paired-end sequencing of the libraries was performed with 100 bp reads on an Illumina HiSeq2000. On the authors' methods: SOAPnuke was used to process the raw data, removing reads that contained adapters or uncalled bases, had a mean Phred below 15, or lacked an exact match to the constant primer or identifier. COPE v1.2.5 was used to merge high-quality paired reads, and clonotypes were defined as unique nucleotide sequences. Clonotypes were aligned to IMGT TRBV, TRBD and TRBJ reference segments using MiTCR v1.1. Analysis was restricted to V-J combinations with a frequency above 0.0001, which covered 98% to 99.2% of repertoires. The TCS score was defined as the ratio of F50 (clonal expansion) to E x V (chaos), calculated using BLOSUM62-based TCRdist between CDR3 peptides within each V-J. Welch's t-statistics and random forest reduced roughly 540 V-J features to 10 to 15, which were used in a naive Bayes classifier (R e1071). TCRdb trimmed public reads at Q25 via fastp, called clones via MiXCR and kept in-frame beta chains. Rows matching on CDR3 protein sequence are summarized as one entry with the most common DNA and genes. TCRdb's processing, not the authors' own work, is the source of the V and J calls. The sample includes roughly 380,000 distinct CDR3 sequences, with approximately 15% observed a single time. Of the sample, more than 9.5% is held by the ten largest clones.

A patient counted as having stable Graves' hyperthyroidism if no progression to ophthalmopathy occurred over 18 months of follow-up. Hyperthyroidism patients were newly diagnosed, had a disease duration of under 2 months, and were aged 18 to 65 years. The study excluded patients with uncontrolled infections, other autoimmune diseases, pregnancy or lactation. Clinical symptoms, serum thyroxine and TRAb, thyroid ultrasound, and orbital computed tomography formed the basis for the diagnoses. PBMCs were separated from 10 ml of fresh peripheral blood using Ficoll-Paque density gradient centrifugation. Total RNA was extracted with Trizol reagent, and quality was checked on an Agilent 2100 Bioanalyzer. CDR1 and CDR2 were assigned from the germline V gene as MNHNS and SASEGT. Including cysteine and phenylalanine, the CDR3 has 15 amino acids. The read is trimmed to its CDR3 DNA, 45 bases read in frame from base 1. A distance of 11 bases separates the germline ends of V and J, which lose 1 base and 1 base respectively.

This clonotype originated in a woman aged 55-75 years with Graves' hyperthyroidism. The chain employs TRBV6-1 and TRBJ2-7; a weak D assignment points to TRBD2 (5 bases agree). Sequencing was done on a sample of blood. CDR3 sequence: CASSEEGTGSYEQYF. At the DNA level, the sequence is TGTGCCAGCAGTGAAGAGGGAACGGGATCCTACGAGCAGTACTTC.